This T cell receptor beta chain was identified in a study of cytomegalovirus exposure and HLA in healthy donors. Study-wide background: Early release data held 75 million to 90 million unique TCRs from HLA-typed donors. The Caucasian-associated ancestry cluster held 65% to 85% of 300 to 500 genotyped donors. Study-wide points: One cluster of highly shared sequence variants probably arose as a sequencing artifact. Serostatus for CMV was the only available immune exposure information.

V lost 10 bases and J 8 bases, leaving 18 bases between the germline ends. The CDR3 totals 13 residues. CDR1 is LNHDA and CDR2 is SQIVND in the germline V gene (reference sequence). The PCR was carried out with 60 Vbeta primers and 13 Jbeta primers. Using immunoSEQ multiplex PCR, the repertoire was profiled, and TCRdb retains in-frame clones only, with some absent. The specimen's table records under 200,000 clones. On this clone: Its specificity is unknown.

The clonotype was recovered from a man aged 25-40 years in good health and CMV-seronegative. The sequencing sample was made of PBMCs. The chain uses TRBV19 and TRBJ2-1, with a weak D call TRBD2 (7 bases). Here the CDR3 reads CATRGRGTDEQFF. Written as DNA, the CDR3 is TGTGCCACGCGGGGGCGGGGGACCGATGAGCAGTTCTTC.